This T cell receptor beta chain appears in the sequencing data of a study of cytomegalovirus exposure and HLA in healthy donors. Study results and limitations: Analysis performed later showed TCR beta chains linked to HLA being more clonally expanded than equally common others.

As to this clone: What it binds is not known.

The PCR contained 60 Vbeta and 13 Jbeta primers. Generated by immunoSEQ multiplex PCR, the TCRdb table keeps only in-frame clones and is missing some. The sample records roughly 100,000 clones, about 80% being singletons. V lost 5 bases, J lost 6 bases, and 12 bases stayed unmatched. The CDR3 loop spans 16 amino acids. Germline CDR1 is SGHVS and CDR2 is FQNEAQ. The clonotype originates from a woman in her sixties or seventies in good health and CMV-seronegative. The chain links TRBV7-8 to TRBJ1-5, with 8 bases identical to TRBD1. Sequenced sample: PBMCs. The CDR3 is CASSVMGRGHGQPQHF. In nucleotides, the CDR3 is TGTGCCAGCAGCGTAATGGGCAGGGGGCACGGTCAGCCCCAGCATTTT.